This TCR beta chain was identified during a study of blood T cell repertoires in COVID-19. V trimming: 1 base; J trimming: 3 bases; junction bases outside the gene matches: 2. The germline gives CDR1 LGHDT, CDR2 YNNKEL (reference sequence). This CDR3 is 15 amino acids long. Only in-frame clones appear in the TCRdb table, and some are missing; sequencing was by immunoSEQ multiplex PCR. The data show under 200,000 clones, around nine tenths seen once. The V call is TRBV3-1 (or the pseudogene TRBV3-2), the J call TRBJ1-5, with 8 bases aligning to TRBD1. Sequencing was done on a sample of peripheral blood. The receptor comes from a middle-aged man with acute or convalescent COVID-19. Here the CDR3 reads CASSQGDRFNQPQHF. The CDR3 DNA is TGTGCCAGCAGCCAAGGGGACAGGTTCAATCAGCCCCAGCATTTT.